This record concerns one T cell receptor (beta chain) sequence. The data derive from a study of PD-L1 blockade in urothelial cancer. Study-level background: Timepoints chosen for blood analysis were 3 weeks (second dose) and 6 weeks after treatment start. Median T cell yield from blood was about 150,000.

The CDR3 consists of 15 residues. V was clipped by 8 bases and J by 0 bases; unmatched bases: 8. From germline, CDR1 is MNHNY and CDR2 SVGAGI (reference sequence). Assay: immunoSEQ multiplex PCR; the TCRdb copy retains only in-frame clones and omits some. The sample lists 40,000 to 55,000 clones, 84% seen once, with 5.5% to 7% in the top ten. The source of this sequence is a man aged 40-49 years with urothelial cancer. V is TRBV6-6 and J is TRBJ2-5, with 8 nucleotides matching TRBD2. The sample in question was PBMCs, obtained around atezolizumab (anti-PD-L1) treatment. CDR3 loop: CASHGGDTYQETQYF. CDR3 nucleotides: TGTGCCAGCCACGGGGGGGACACCTACCAAGAGACCCAGTACTTC.